Listed below are T cell receptor beta chains from one sample, sequenced in a study of cytotoxic CD8 clonotypes in ibrutinib-treated CLL. Data came from immunoSEQ multiplex PCR; TCRdb stores just in-frame clones and leaves some out. This sample has fewer than 400,000 clones; roughly 67% occur once, and the top ten carry about 5.9%. This material consisted of PBMCs, taken after 36 months of ibrutinib treatment. The receptor set was obtained from a human donor with chronic lymphocytic leukemia. CDR3s include the opening cysteine and the closing phenylalanine or tryptophan. Fields, in order: J gene, V gene, CDR3 protein.

>TRBJ1-6|TRBV5-6
CASSLDLDRVSPLHF
>TRBJ2-7|TRBV6-6
CASSYTPTGPEQYF
>TRBJ2-1|TRBV9
CASSPGAGTAYNEQFF
>TRBJ2-7|TRBV11-2
CASSLVLGVEQYF
>TRBJ2-1|TRBV7-8
CASSSTGVLLYNEQFF
>TRBJ1-2|TRBV2
CASSASWWGYTF
>TRBJ1-2|TRBV5-1
CASSLAGYGYTF
>TRBJ2-7|TRBV7-8
CASSLALLAGVAYEQYF
>TRBJ2-3|TRBV9
CASSVGSGTDTQYF
>TRBJ1-1|TRBV7-2
CASTILGGGTEAFF